Included here is one T cell receptor beta chain sequence, with context. This sample is drawn from a study of CD8 T cells in Susac syndrome. Random hexamers served to reverse transcribe roughly 0.5 to 1 ug RNA. TCRdb redid the calling of the immunoSEQ multiplex PCR reads with MiXCR, one entry per CDR3 protein. The table has about 290,000 distinct CDR3 sequences, 85% seen once. TEMRA cells were FACS-enriched, unlike CD8+ and CD4+ T cells, which were negatively isolated. This TCR was recovered from a human donor with multiple sclerosis. Sequencing was done on a sample of CD8+ T cells from PBMCs.

CDR3 amino acids: CSARPRNAGRGDEQYF. In DNA form, the CDR3 reads TGCAGTGCTAGGCCGAGGAATGCCGGGAGGGGGGACGAGCAGTACTTC. This chain joins TRBV20-1 and TRBJ2-7; 8 positions agree with TRBD2. The CDR3 consists of 16 residues. The J segment lost 5 bases and the V segment lost 3 bases, leaving 15 bases of the junction unmatched. Germline lookup yields CDR1 DFQATT and CDR2 SNEGSKA (reference sequence).